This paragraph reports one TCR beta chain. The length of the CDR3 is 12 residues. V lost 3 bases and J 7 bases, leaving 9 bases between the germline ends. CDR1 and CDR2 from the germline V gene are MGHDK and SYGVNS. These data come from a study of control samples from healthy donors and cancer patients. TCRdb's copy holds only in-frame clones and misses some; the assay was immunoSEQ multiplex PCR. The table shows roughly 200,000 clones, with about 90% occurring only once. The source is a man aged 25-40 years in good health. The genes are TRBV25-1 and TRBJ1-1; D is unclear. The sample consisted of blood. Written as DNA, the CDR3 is TGTGCCAGCAGTGATTTTGTAGGTGAAGCTTTCTTT. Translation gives CASSDFVGEAFF.